The rows below give T cell receptor beta chains drawn from one sample of a study of cytomegalovirus exposure and HLA in healthy donors. This table comes from immunoSEQ multiplex PCR, and its TCRdb copy is limited to in-frame clones, with some not included. The table shows 120,000 or so clones, with 10% to 13% occurring only once. The sequenced sample consisted of PBMCs. The receptors come from a young woman in good health and CMV-seropositive. Each CDR3 is given without its conserved first and last residue. Fields, in order: V gene, CDR3 protein.

TRBV10-3 | AISDLAGVTHASSYNEQF
TRBV6-5 | ASSLGLMGTEAF
TRBV27 | ASSSYRDQETQY
TRBV11-2 | ASSLDAWTGYYT
TRBV4-1 | ASSQKIQDYNEKLF
TRBV25-1 | ASIGTASNYGYT
TRBV7-6 | ASSLAAHEQY
TRBV9 | ASSVAQSPGSYNEQF
TRBV5-1 | ASSSTGRSDEQF
TRBV6-5 | ASSYLRETDTQY
TRBV5-1 | ASRTGGADTGELF
TRBV18 | ASSPLLAGGIYEQY
TRBV4-1 | ASSQDKQNQPQH
TRBV15 | ATSRDGTDGYT
TRBV28 | ASSFQAGKLGQPQH
TRBV28 | ASRIRNEKLF
TRBV18 | ASSPRPQGYEQY
TRBV29-1 | SVGSYEQY
TRBV30 | AWSIGGLANEAF
TRBV27 | ASSLSKTSGRADTQY
TRBV30 | AWSLSYNEQF
TRBV5-4 | ASSPAGGRAPGELF
TRBV10-3 | ANSDRTHGYT
TRBV5-5 | ASSFPGHQNTEAF
TRBV5-6 | ASSFYRGRANEQF
TRBV29-1 | SVITGGSGNTIY
TRBV7-2 | ASSSWGGETQY
TRBV15 | ATSRDGLDLRDTQY
TRBV7-9 | ASSSLGGGYT
TRBV27 | ATVTAEYGYT
TRBV4-1 | ASSQTTSGTYNEQF